The rows below give T cell receptor beta chains drawn from one sample of a study of shared clonotypes between healthy human individuals. The method was immunoSEQ multiplex PCR; TCRdb's version includes in-frame clones alone and lacks a portion of them. The repertoire holds 2 million to 3 million clones, with under 95% as singletons. The sequenced sample was naive CD4+ T cells from PBMCs. All receptors come from a man between 18 and 29 years old in good health. Some clones in this sample may be carry-over from other donors' samples. CDR3s include the opening cysteine and the closing phenylalanine or tryptophan. The D gene is left open where the match is weak. Size is omitted from some rows. Given values are once, few, many or a class for expanded clones.

d_gene	abundance	v_gene	j_gene	CDR3aa	CDR3nt
.	.	TRBV28	TRBJ2-7	CASSLMGTSSYEQYF	TGTGCCAGCAGTTTGATGGGCACCAGCTCCTACGAGCAGTACTTC
.	few	TRBV19	TRBJ1-3	CASRLTLAGNTIYF	TGTGCCAGCCGATTGACCCTGGCCGGAAACACCATATATTTT
.	once	TRBV18	TRBJ2-5	CASSPTHYQGKEETQYF	TGTGCCAGCTCACCCACCCACTATCAGGGAAAGGAGGAGACCCAGTACTTC
TRBD2	.	TRBV10-3	TRBJ2-1	CAISVPPSGRAPYNEQFF	TGTGCCATCAGTGTCCCCCCTAGCGGGAGGGCCCCCTACAATGAGCAGTTCTTC
.	.	TRBV7-9	TRBJ1-5	CASSLGGGRQPQHF	TGTGCCAGCAGCCTCGGGGGAGGCAGACAGCCCCAGCATTTT
TRBD2	.	TRBV9	TRBJ2-3	CASGRGAGKPDTQYF	TGTGCCAGCGGGAGGGGAGCGGGGAAACCAGATACGCAGTATTTT
.	.	TRBV5-1	TRBJ1-1	CASSLRGWGTEAFF	TGCGCCAGCAGCTTGAGGGGTTGGGGCACTGAAGCTTTCTTT
.	once	TRBV5-1	TRBJ2-7	CASSSGTPTSRHEQYF	TGCGCCAGCAGCTCCGGGACCCCAACGAGCAGGCACGAGCAGTACTTC
TRBD2	.	TRBV7-6	TRBJ2-3	CASSSRRGSGSAGDTQYF	TGTGCCAGCAGCTCCCGTCGAGGTAGCGGGAGTGCTGGAGATACGCAGTATTTT
.	few	TRBV30	TRBJ1-4	CAWSVLGLEKLFF	TGTGCCTGGAGTGTCTTGGGTCTTGAAAAACTGTTTTTT
.	.	TRBV18	TRBJ1-2	CASSPTLNYGYTF	TGTGCCAGCTCACCAACGTTGAACTATGGCTACACCTTC
TRBD2	.	TRBV28	TRBJ2-7	CASSFGGAMDYEQYF	TGTGCCAGCAGTTTCGGGGGGGCGATGGACTACGAGCAGTACTTC
TRBD1	.	TRBV5-4	TRBJ2-7	CASSHPGQDYEQYF	TGTGCCAGCAGCCATCCGGGACAGGACTACGAGCAGTACTTC
.	.	TRBV14	TRBJ2-7	CASSQDPAYEQYF	TGTGCCAGCAGCCAAGACCCAGCCTACGAGCAGTACTTC
TRBD2	.	TRBV7-2	TRBJ2-7	CASSLRTSDSYEQYF	TGTGCCAGCAGCTTACGGACTAGCGACTCCTACGAGCAGTACTTC
.	.	TRBV11-2	TRBJ2-1	CASSLVVGHPYNEQFF	TGTGCCAGCAGCTTAGTCGTGGGACACCCGTACAATGAGCAGTTCTTC
.	.	TRBV15	TRBJ2-3	CATSRDWADTQYF	TGTGCCACCAGCAGAGATTGGGCAGATACGCAGTATTTT
TRBD2	.	TRBV28	TRBJ2-1	CASSYYPRVPREGSYEQFF	TGTGCCAGCAGTTACTATCCCCGGGTGCCCAGGGAGGGAAGCTATGAGCAGTTCTTC
.	.	TRBV5-4	TRBJ1-4	CASSYGPESQNEKLFF	TGTGCCAGCAGCTATGGACCAGAGTCTCAAAATGAAAAACTGTTTTTT
.	.	TRBV5-6	TRBJ2-7	CASSRDRNYEQYF	TGTGCCAGCAGCCGCGACAGGAATTACGAGCAGTACTTC
.	.	TRBV6-1	TRBJ1-1	CASSEIRNTEAFF	TGTGCCAGCAGTGAAATTAGGAACACTGAAGCTTTCTTT
.	.	TRBV7-2	TRBJ2-7	CASSPRGAISYEQYF	TGTGCCAGCAGTCCGAGGGGTGCGATTTCCTACGAGCAGTACTTC
.	.	TRBV6-6	TRBJ2-1	CASSRPGSSYNEQFF	TGTGCCAGCAGTCGACCCGGCAGCTCCTACAATGAGCAGTTCTTC
TRBD2	.	TRBV5-1	TRBJ2-7	CASSFGTSGSSYEQYF	TGCGCCAGCAGCTTCGGGACTAGCGGAAGCTCCTACGAGCAGTACTTC
.	.	TRBV15	TRBJ2-7	CATSRSPTFSYEQYF	TGTGCCACCAGCAGATCACCGACATTCTCCTACGAGCAGTACTTC
.	.	TRBV9	TRBJ1-2	CASSPSTANYGYTF	TGTGCCAGCAGTCCTTCGACAGCTAACTATGGCTACACCTTC